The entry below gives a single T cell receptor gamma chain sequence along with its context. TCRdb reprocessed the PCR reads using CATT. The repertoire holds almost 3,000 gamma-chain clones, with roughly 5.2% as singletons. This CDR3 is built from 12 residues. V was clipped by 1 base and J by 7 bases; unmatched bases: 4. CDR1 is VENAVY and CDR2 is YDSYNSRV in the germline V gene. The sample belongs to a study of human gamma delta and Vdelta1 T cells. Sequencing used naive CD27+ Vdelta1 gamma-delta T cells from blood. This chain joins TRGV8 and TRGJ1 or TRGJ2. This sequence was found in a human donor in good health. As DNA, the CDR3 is TGTGCCACCTGGGATAGTTTCTATAAGAAACTCTTT. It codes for CATWDSFYKKLF.